A single sample gave rise to the 5 T cell receptor beta chains below, sequenced in a study of cytomegalovirus exposure and HLA in healthy donors. PCR used 60 Vbeta primers and 13 Jbeta primers. Using immunoSEQ multiplex PCR, the repertoire was profiled, and TCRdb retains in-frame clones only, with some absent. The table has some 200,000 clones, about 80% seen once. Input material: PBMCs. The receptors shown here come from a woman between 35 and 50 years old in good health and CMV-seronegative.

CDR3 bases: TGTGCCGGGTTCCGGGGTACTAATCGCTACACCTTC. Translating it yields CAGFRGTNRYTF. The chain recombines TRBV30 with TRBJ1-2; D uncertain. Trimming took 8 bases from V and 9 from J, leaving 19 bases between them. The length of the CDR3 is 12 residues. In germline, CDR1 is GTSNPN, CDR2 SVGIG (reference sequence).

This chain connects TRBV6-1 to TRBJ1-4, with D tentatively TRBD1 (5 bases). The CDR3 contains 19 residues. Germline CDR1 reads MNHNS; CDR2 reads SASEGT. V lost 2 bases and J lost 2, with 21 bases in between. The CDR3 DNA reads as TGTGCCAGCAGTGAATGGGCAGGGCCCTCCGTCGGGACTAATGAAAAACTGTTTTTT. The encoded protein is CASSEWAGPSVGTNEKLFF.

The chain carries TRBV5-5 and TRBJ1-2; perhaps TRBD1 as D (5 bases). The CDR3 is 17 amino acids. V was shortened by 0 bases and J by 0 bases, with 15 bases between the two germline ends. Germline CDR1 is SGHKS and CDR2 is YYEKEE (reference sequence). The CDR3, as DNA: TGTGCCAGCAGCTTGGCCGGGACTCCATATACTAACTATGGCTACACCTTC. Protein: CASSLAGTPYTNYGYTF. The whole variable domain, filled in from reference TRBV5-5 and TRBJ1-2, reads DAGVTQSPTHLIKTRGQQVTLRCSPISGHKSVSWYQQVLGQGPQFIFQYYEKEERGRGNFPDRFSARQFPNYSSELNVNALLLGDSALYLCASSLAGTPYTNYGYTFGSGTRLTVV.

V is TRBV5-1 and J is TRBJ2-1, with 14 bases fitting TRBD2. The V gene end was trimmed by 7 bases and the J gene end by 8 bases; junction bases not matched to a gene: 8. In germline, CDR1 is SGHRS, CDR2 YFSETQ. The CDR3 is 15 residues long. The CDR3 region has the DNA TGCGCCAGCTTACTTGGGACTAGCGGGGGTGATGAGCAGTTCTTC. This sequence encodes CASLLGTSGGDEQFF.

The J gene is TRBJ2-7, the V gene TRBV6-5; 8 bases map to TRBD1. CDR1 and CDR2 (germline): MNHEY, SVGAGI. CDR3 length: 14 residues. After removal of 5 bases from V and 5 bases from J, the junction contained 8 bases not matched to a gene. The CDR3 bases are TGTGCCAGCAGTGCGGGGCAGGGGGCGAACGAGCAGTACTTC. Protein: CASSAGQGANEQYF.